This TCR beta chain is from a study of blood T cell repertoires in COVID-19. As for the study in general: Spain, Italy and the United States supplied samples that represented acute and convalescent COVID-19. T cells, B-cell-depleted T cells, or PBMCs supplied cDNA or gDNA.

V gave up 4 bases and J gave up 4 bases; unmatched junction bases: 14. This CDR3 comprises 18 residues. CDR1 and CDR2 (germline): SNHLY, FYNNEI. Study processing details: How many nucleated cells were present was estimated from reference gene primer amplification. Generated by immunoSEQ multiplex PCR, the TCRdb table keeps only in-frame clones and is missing some. That table supplies the V and J calls and clone size; D and trimming were determined from the DNA. The table lists around 86,000 clones, more than 75% of them singletons, with less than 5% in the top ten. The chain is built from TRBV2 and TRBJ2-7; 12 nucleotides match TRBD2. Sequenced sample: peripheral blood. The clonotype comes from a woman aged 80 or over with acute or convalescent COVID-19. CDR3 coding DNA: TGTGCCAGCAGTGGCGAGGGAACTAGCGGGAGGTCGAAATACGAGCAGTACTTC. Protein sequence: CASSGEGTSGRSKYEQYF.